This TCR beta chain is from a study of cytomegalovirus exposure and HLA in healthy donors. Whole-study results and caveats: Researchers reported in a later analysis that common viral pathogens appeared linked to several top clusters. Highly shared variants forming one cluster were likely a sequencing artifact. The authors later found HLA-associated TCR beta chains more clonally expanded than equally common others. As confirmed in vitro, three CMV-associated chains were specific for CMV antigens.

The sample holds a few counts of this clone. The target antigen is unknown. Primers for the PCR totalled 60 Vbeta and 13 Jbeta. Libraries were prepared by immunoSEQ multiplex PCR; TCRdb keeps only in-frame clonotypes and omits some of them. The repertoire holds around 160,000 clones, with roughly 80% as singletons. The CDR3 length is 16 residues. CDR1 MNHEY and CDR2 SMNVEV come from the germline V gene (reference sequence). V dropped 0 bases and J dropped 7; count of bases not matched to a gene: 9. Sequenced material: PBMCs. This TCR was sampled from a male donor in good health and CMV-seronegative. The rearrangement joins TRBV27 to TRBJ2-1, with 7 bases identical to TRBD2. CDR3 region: CASSLSMGTILNEQFF. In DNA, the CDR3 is TGTGCCAGCAGTTTATCGATGGGGACTATTCTAAATGAGCAGTTCTTC.